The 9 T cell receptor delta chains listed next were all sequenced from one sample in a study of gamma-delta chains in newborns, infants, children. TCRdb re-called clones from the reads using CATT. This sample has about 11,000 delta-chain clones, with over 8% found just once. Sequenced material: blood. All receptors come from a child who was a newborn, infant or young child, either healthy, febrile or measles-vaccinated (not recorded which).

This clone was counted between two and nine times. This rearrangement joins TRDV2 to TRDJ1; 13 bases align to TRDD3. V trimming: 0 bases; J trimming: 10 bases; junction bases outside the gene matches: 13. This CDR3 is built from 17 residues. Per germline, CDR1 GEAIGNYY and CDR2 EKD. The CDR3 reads CACDTVGLGDTRGGLIF. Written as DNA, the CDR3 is TGTGCCTGTGACACCGTTGGACTGGGGGATACGCGGGGGGGACTCATCTTT.

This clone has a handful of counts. As DNA, the CDR3 is TGTGCCTGTGACACCATTGGGTTTGCTTTGACAGCACAACTCTTCTTT. It translates to CACDTIGFALTAQLFF. V is TRDV2 and J is TRDJ2; D gene ambiguous. Germline CDR1 is GEAIGNYY and CDR2 is EKD. V lost 0 bases and J lost 0, with 10 bases in between. CDR3 length: 16 amino acids.

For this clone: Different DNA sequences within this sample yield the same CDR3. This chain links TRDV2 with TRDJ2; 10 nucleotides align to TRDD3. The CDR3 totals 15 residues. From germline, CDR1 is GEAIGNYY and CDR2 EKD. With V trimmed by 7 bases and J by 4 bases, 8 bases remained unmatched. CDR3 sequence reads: CACESLGDKTAQLFF. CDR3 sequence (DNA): TGTGCCTGCGAGTCCCTGGGGGATAAGACAGCACAACTCTTCTTT.

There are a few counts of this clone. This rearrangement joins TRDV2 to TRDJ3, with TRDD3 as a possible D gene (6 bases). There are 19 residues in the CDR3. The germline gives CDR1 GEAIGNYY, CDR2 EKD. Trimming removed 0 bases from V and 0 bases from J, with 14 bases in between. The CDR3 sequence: CACDTALGAHSWDTRQMFF. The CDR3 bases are TGTGCCTGTGACACCGCCTTGGGGGCCCACTCCTGGGACACCCGACAGATGTTTTTC.

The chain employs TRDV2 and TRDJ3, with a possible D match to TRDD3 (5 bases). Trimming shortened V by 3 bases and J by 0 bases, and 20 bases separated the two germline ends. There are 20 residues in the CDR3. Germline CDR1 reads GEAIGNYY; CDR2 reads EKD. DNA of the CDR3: TGTGCCTGTGACCCGATTCGGGGGGGTCGGAGCTCCTGGGACACCCGACAGATGTTTTTC. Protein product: CACDPIRGGRSSWDTRQMFF.

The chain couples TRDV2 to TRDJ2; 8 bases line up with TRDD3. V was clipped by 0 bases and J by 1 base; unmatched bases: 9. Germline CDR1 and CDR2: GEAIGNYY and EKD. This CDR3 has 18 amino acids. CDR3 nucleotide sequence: TGTGCCTGTGACACCGTAGGGATACGCGAAGGTTTGACAGCACAACTCTTCTTT. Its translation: CACDTVGIREGLTAQLFF.

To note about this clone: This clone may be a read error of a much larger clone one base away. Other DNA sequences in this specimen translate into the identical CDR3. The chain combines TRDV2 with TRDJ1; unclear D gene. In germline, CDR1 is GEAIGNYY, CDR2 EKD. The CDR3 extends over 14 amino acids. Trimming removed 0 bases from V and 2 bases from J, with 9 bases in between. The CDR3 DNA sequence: TGTGCCTGTGACACCGTTGGCGGGACCGATAAACTCATCTTT. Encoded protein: CACDTVGGTDKLIF.

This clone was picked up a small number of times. The CDR3 reads CACDFMGDTLTDKLIF. CDR3 in DNA: TGTGCCTGTGACTTCATGGGGGATACGCTCACCGATAAACTCATCTTT. V is TRDV2 and J is TRDJ1, with 11 bases identical to TRDD3. CDR3 length: 16 residues. The V gene's germline CDR1 is GEAIGNYY and CDR2 EKD. J lost 1 base, V lost 3 bases, and 6 bases had no gene match.

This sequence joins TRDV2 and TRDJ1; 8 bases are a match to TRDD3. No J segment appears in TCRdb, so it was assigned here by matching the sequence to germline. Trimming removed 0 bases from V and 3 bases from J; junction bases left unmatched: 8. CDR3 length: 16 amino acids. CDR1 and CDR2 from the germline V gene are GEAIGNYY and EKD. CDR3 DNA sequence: TGTGCCTGTGACACCGGGGGGATAAAGGTCGCCGATAAACTCATCTTT. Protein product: CACDTGGIKVADKLIF.